This TCR beta chain emerged from a study of blood T cell repertoires in COVID-19. Study context: The United States, Italy and Spain supplied acute and convalescent COVID-19 samples. PBMCs, B-cell-depleted T cells, or T cells provided the cDNA or gDNA that made up the material.

This CDR3 comprises 14 residues. Per the germline V gene, CDR1 is SGHRS and CDR2 is YFSETQ. With V trimmed by 4 bases and J by 1 base, 3 bases remained unmatched. Data came from immunoSEQ multiplex PCR; TCRdb stores just in-frame clones and leaves some out. This sample carries some 88,000 clones, 85% of them seen once, and the ten largest clones take under 4.5%. This chain connects TRBV5-1 to TRBJ2-7; 9 positions match TRBD1. The sample taken for sequencing was peripheral blood. The TCR was taken from a man in his 60s with acute or convalescent COVID-19. The CDR3 loop reads CASSTGTGSYEQYF. The DNA of the CDR3 is TGCGCCAGCAGCACCGGGACAGGGTCCTACGAGCAGTACTTC.